The following is a TCR beta chain sequence with its context. Its cognate antigen is unknown. Libraries were made from TCR beta cDNA, and they carried unique molecular identifiers. TCRdb re-analysed the PCR reads in MiXCR, keeping a single row per CDR3 protein. This sample carries about 770,000 distinct CDR3 sequences, approximately 44% of them seen once, and the ten largest clones take 4% to 5%. The data are from a study of post-analysis software for immune sequencing data. Study results and caveats: There were five or six TRBV segments more frequent in patients than controls, and TRBV5-6, TRBV5-1 and TRBV20-1 were among them.

The CDR3 length is 15 residues. The junction had 6 bases not matched to a gene; V was cut back by 4 bases and J by 11 bases. This receptor was obtained from a girl aged 5-17 years with multiple sclerosis. The sequenced sample consisted of blood. The V call is TRBV12-3 or TRBV12-4, the J call TRBJ2-1, with 15 positions matching TRBD2. CDR3: CASSSIGLAGGKQFF. The DNA of the CDR3 is TGTGCCAGCAGTTCTATCGGACTAGCGGGGGGGAAGCAGTTCTTC.